This is a list of T cell receptor beta chains from one sample in a study of T cells in Graves' hyperthyroidism and ophthalmopathy. Each CDR3 protein is one row after TCRdb ran MiXCR on the multiplex PCR reads. The repertoire has hundreds of thousands of distinct CDR3 sequences, less than 25% of them found once; the top ten carry 34%. The sample comprised blood. Receptors originate from a man aged 30 to 39 with Graves' ophthalmopathy. Each CDR3 is given with its conserved first and last residue. Each record gives: J gene, clone size, V gene, D gene, CDR3 DNA, CDR3 protein. A D gene is named only where the DNA matches it firmly. Some rows mark clone size as missing; the rest say once, few, many or name a class of expanded clone.

j_gene: TRBJ1-3; abundance: NA; v_gene: TRBV3-1; d_gene: NA; CDR3nt: TGTGCCAGCAGCCGAGGGGATGGAAACACCATATATTTT; CDR3aa: CASSRGDGNTIYF
j_gene: TRBJ2-1; abundance: NA; v_gene: TRBV28; d_gene: NA; CDR3nt: TGTGCCAGCAGTTTTAGTCGTGCAGGGAGCAATGAGCAGTTCTTC; CDR3aa: CASSFSRAGSNEQFF
j_gene: TRBJ2-7; abundance: NA; v_gene: TRBV27; d_gene: NA; CDR3nt: TGTGCCAGCAGCAGGGGCATTGGCGTTTACGAGCAGTACTTC; CDR3aa: CASSRGIGVYEQYF
j_gene: TRBJ2-3; abundance: NA; v_gene: TRBV6-2/TRBV6-3; d_gene: TRBD2; CDR3nt: TGTGCCAGCAGTTACTCTAGCGGGAGGGTCGCAGATACGCAGTATTTT; CDR3aa: CASSYSSGRVADTQYF
j_gene: TRBJ2-3; abundance: NA; v_gene: TRBV3-1; d_gene: NA; CDR3nt: TGTGCCAGCAGCCAACTAGGCCTCTACACAGATACGCAGTATTTT; CDR3aa: CASSQLGLYTDTQYF
j_gene: TRBJ2-2; abundance: many; v_gene: TRBV20-1; d_gene: TRBD2; CDR3nt: TGCAGTGCCCCAAACCCTAGCGGGAACACCGGGGAGCTGTTTTTT; CDR3aa: CSAPNPSGNTGELFF
j_gene: TRBJ2-3; abundance: many; v_gene: TRBV29-1; d_gene: TRBD2; CDR3nt: TGCAGCGTTGAGTACTTAGCGGGAGTGCCAGATACGCAGTATTTT; CDR3aa: CSVEYLAGVPDTQYF
j_gene: TRBJ1-4; abundance: NA; v_gene: TRBV28; d_gene: TRBD1; CDR3nt: TGTGCCAGCACCCACAGGGGGCTCGGTGAAAAACTGTTTTTT; CDR3aa: CASTHRGLGEKLFF
j_gene: TRBJ2-7; abundance: many; v_gene: TRBV11-3; d_gene: TRBD2; CDR3nt: TGTGCCAGCAGCTTGGGGGGAGCGGGAGAGCAGTACTTC; CDR3aa: CASSLGGAGEQYF
j_gene: TRBJ1-5; abundance: few; v_gene: TRBV7-9; d_gene: NA; CDR3nt: TGTGCCAGCAGCTCATCGAATGACAATCAGCCCCAGCATTTT; CDR3aa: CASSSSNDNQPQHF
j_gene: TRBJ2-6; abundance: few; v_gene: TRBV5-5; d_gene: TRBD1; CDR3nt: TGTGCCACAACCAAACAGGGGTCTGGGGCCAACGTCCTGACTTTC; CDR3aa: CATTKQGSGANVLTF
j_gene: TRBJ2-3; abundance: NA; v_gene: TRBV12-3/TRBV12-4; d_gene: TRBD2; CDR3nt: TGTGCCAGCAGTTTCTGGGAGCCTAGCGGTACAGATACGCAGTATTTT; CDR3aa: CASSFWEPSGTDTQYF
j_gene: TRBJ2-1; abundance: few; v_gene: TRBV29-1; d_gene: TRBD1; CDR3nt: TGCAGCGTTACAGGGGTCATGTACCATGAGCAGTTCTTC; CDR3aa: CSVTGVMYHEQFF
j_gene: TRBJ2-3; abundance: NA; v_gene: TRBV7-3; d_gene: TRBD2; CDR3nt: TGTGCCAGCAGCTCCGACGGGAGGTTCACAGATACGCAGTATTTT; CDR3aa: CASSSDGRFTDTQYF
j_gene: TRBJ2-5; abundance: many; v_gene: TRBV30; d_gene: NA; CDR3nt: TGTGCCTGGAGTCCTCAGATCAGAGAGACCCAGTACTTC; CDR3aa: CAWSPQIRETQYF
j_gene: TRBJ2-7; abundance: many; v_gene: TRBV3-1; d_gene: TRBD2; CDR3nt: TGTGCCAGCAGCTCCAGACTAGCGGGATCCTACGAGCAGTACTTC; CDR3aa: CASSSRLAGSYEQYF
j_gene: TRBJ2-7; abundance: many; v_gene: TRBV18; d_gene: NA; CDR3nt: TGTGCCAGCTCACCGAGTGAGGGAAAGTACGAGCAGTACTTC; CDR3aa: CASSPSEGKYEQYF
j_gene: TRBJ2-7; abundance: NA; v_gene: TRBV19; d_gene: TRBD2; CDR3nt: TGTGCCAGTAGTCGTCGCGGGAGCTCCTACGAGCAGTACTTC; CDR3aa: CASSRRGSSYEQYF
j_gene: TRBJ2-5; abundance: NA; v_gene: TRBV28; d_gene: NA; CDR3nt: TGTGCCAGCAGTGCGCTAGGGAGATCCAAAAAGACCCAGTACTTC; CDR3aa: CASSALGRSKKTQYF
j_gene: TRBJ2-1; abundance: few; v_gene: TRBV30; d_gene: TRBD2; CDR3nt: TGTGCCTGGAGTGTGTTGCAGCGGGGGGGAAGTGAGCAGTTCTTC; CDR3aa: CAWSVLQRGGSEQFF
j_gene: TRBJ2-1; abundance: NA; v_gene: TRBV4-3; d_gene: TRBD2; CDR3nt: TGCGCCAGCAGCCAAGATGAGGGATTGAGCGGGAGGAGCTCCTACAATGAGCAGTTCTTC; CDR3aa: CASSQDEGLSGRSSYNEQFF
j_gene: TRBJ2-1; abundance: NA; v_gene: TRBV9; d_gene: NA; CDR3nt: TGTGCCAGCAGCGTATCCGACCAGAGGAATGAGCAGTTCTTC; CDR3aa: CASSVSDQRNEQFF
j_gene: TRBJ2-6; abundance: NA; v_gene: TRBV29-1; d_gene: NA; CDR3nt: TGCAGCGCCAAGGGGCCGGCTGGGGCCAACGTCCTGACTTTC; CDR3aa: CSAKGPAGANVLTF
j_gene: TRBJ1-4; abundance: many; v_gene: TRBV5-1; d_gene: NA; CDR3nt: TGCGCCAGCAGCCCAGGGGACGGACCTAATGAAAAACTGTTTTTT; CDR3aa: CASSPGDGPNEKLFF
j_gene: TRBJ1-1; abundance: few; v_gene: TRBV13; d_gene: NA; CDR3nt: TGTGCCAGCAGCTTAAGGGCGGGGGCGGACCTGAACACTGAAGCTTTCTTT; CDR3aa: CASSLRAGADLNTEAFF
j_gene: TRBJ2-1; abundance: NA; v_gene: TRBV24-1; d_gene: NA; CDR3nt: TGTGCCACCAGTGATTCTTCCAGGAGCTCCTACAATGAGCAGTTCTTC; CDR3aa: CATSDSSRSSYNEQFF
j_gene: TRBJ2-5; abundance: NA; v_gene: TRBV20-1; d_gene: TRBD2; CDR3nt: TGCAGTGCTAGCCCTAGCGGGAGGGCTGAGACCCAGTACTTC; CDR3aa: CSASPSGRAETQYF
j_gene: TRBJ2-5; abundance: NA; v_gene: TRBV7-2; d_gene: NA; CDR3nt: TGTGCCAGCAGCTTAGAAGCGATTGCGGATAGAAGGGGGGAGACCCAGTACTTC; CDR3aa: CASSLEAIADRRGETQYF
j_gene: TRBJ2-7; abundance: many; v_gene: TRBV7-2; d_gene: TRBD1; CDR3nt: TGTGCCAGCAGCTTAGCTGTTCGGACAGGGCGCTCCTACGAGCAGTACTTC; CDR3aa: CASSLAVRTGRSYEQYF
j_gene: TRBJ2-1; abundance: many; v_gene: TRBV7-8; d_gene: TRBD2; CDR3nt: TGTGCCAGCAGCCGGACTAGCGGGTGGATTGGGTCCTACAATGAGCAGTTCTTC; CDR3aa: CASSRTSGWIGSYNEQFF
j_gene: TRBJ2-5; abundance: NA; v_gene: TRBV25-1; d_gene: NA; CDR3nt: TGTGCCAGCAGTGATCGTCAGGAAGAGACCCAGTACTTC; CDR3aa: CASSDRQEETQYF
j_gene: TRBJ2-3; abundance: many; v_gene: TRBV5-1; d_gene: TRBD2; CDR3nt: TGCGCCAGCAGCTTGGGGGGACTAGGTGGCACAGATACGCAGTATTTT; CDR3aa: CASSLGGLGGTDTQYF
j_gene: TRBJ2-3; abundance: many; v_gene: TRBV20-1; d_gene: TRBD1; CDR3nt: TGCAGTAAGATTGAACAGGGGGCTGTAACAGATACGCAGTATTTT; CDR3aa: CSKIEQGAVTDTQYF
j_gene: TRBJ2-1; abundance: few; v_gene: TRBV18; d_gene: NA; CDR3nt: TGTGCCAGCTCACCACGAATCCGAACACAACCAAGCTCCTACAATGAGCAGTTCTTC; CDR3aa: CASSPRIRTQPSSYNEQFF
j_gene: TRBJ1-1; abundance: NA; v_gene: TRBV29-1; d_gene: NA; CDR3nt: TGCAGCGTCTCAAACGGACATCTCAACACTGAAGCTTTCTTT; CDR3aa: CSVSNGHLNTEAFF
j_gene: TRBJ2-1; abundance: NA; v_gene: TRBV19; d_gene: TRBD1; CDR3nt: TGTGCCAGTAGTGGGGACAGTCGTAATGAGCAGTTCTTC; CDR3aa: CASSGDSRNEQFF
j_gene: TRBJ1-1; abundance: few; v_gene: TRBV27; d_gene: NA; CDR3nt: TGTGTCAGCAGTTTCAGGGGTGGGGGGTCTAACACTGAAGCTTTCTTT; CDR3aa: CVSSFRGGGSNTEAFF
j_gene: TRBJ1-5; abundance: many; v_gene: TRBV6-2/TRBV6-3; d_gene: NA; CDR3nt: TGTGCCAGCAGTTACTCGAGTAAGAATCAGCCCCAGCATTTT; CDR3aa: CASSYSSKNQPQHF
j_gene: TRBJ2-2; abundance: many; v_gene: TRBV11-2; d_gene: TRBD2; CDR3nt: TGTGCCAGCAGCTCCACTAGCGGGGCTGCGAACACCGGGGAGCTGTTTTTT; CDR3aa: CASSSTSGAANTGELFF
j_gene: TRBJ1-2; abundance: few; v_gene: TRBV28; d_gene: TRBD1; CDR3nt: TGTGCCAGCAGCCCGACAGGGCGGGCTGGCTACACCTTC; CDR3aa: CASSPTGRAGYTF
j_gene: TRBJ2-1; abundance: NA; v_gene: TRBV5-1; d_gene: TRBD2; CDR3nt: TGCGCCAGCAGCCTAGGACTCGGGGGGGGGGTACGCAATGAGCAGTTCTTC; CDR3aa: CASSLGLGGGVRNEQFF
j_gene: TRBJ2-3; abundance: few; v_gene: TRBV27; d_gene: NA; CDR3nt: TGTGCCAGCAGTCCCCTCTCCCACACAGATACGCAGTATTTT; CDR3aa: CASSPLSHTDTQYF
j_gene: TRBJ2-2; abundance: many; v_gene: TRBV30; d_gene: TRBD2; CDR3nt: TGTGCCTGGAGTGTACTAGCGGAGACCGGGGAGCTGTTTTTT; CDR3aa: CAWSVLAETGELFF
j_gene: TRBJ2-5; abundance: few; v_gene: TRBV20-1; d_gene: TRBD2; CDR3nt: TGCAGTGCTAGGCTACTAGCGGGGCAAGAGACCCAGTACTTC; CDR3aa: CSARLLAGQETQYF
j_gene: TRBJ2-4; abundance: NA; v_gene: TRBV11-2; d_gene: NA; CDR3nt: TGTGCCAGCAGGATACCATCACTAGCCAAAAACATTCAGTACTTC; CDR3aa: CASRIPSLAKNIQYF
j_gene: TRBJ2-3; abundance: NA; v_gene: TRBV18; d_gene: TRBD2; CDR3nt: TGTGCCAGCTCACCACCGCTTGGACTAGCGGGAGAAGACACGCAGTATTTT; CDR3aa: CASSPPLGLAGEDTQYF
j_gene: TRBJ1-2; abundance: NA; v_gene: TRBV20-1; d_gene: NA; CDR3nt: TGCAGTGTCCCGCCCCAGAGGGGCTGGGGCTACACCTTC; CDR3aa: CSVPPQRGWGYTF
j_gene: TRBJ2-3; abundance: NA; v_gene: TRBV6-2/TRBV6-3; d_gene: TRBD2; CDR3nt: TGTGCCAGCAGTTACAGGGGACTAGCGGACCAGGCAGATACGCAGTATTTT; CDR3aa: CASSYRGLADQADTQYF
j_gene: TRBJ1-2; abundance: many; v_gene: TRBV28; d_gene: NA; CDR3nt: TGTGCCAGCAGTTTTTTAGGCGGGGGCTACACCTTC; CDR3aa: CASSFLGGGYTF
j_gene: TRBJ2-1; abundance: many; v_gene: TRBV7-3; d_gene: TRBD2; CDR3nt: TGTGCCAGCAGCTTAATGGGGGGACTAGCGGACTACAATGAGCAGTTCTTC; CDR3aa: CASSLMGGLADYNEQFF
j_gene: TRBJ1-1; abundance: many; v_gene: TRBV11-2; d_gene: NA; CDR3nt: TGTGCCAGCAGCCCTTCGCTCGACACTGAAGCTTTCTTT; CDR3aa: CASSPSLDTEAFF
j_gene: TRBJ2-7; abundance: few; v_gene: TRBV4-1; d_gene: NA; CDR3nt: TGCGCCAGCAGCCAAGATGGGCTTTCCTACGAGCAGTACTTC; CDR3aa: CASSQDGLSYEQYF
j_gene: TRBJ2-5; abundance: many; v_gene: TRBV28; d_gene: NA; CDR3nt: TGTGCCAGCAGTTTATCGAGGGAGACGGAGACCCAGTACTTC; CDR3aa: CASSLSRETETQYF
j_gene: TRBJ1-2; abundance: few; v_gene: TRBV5-6; d_gene: NA; CDR3nt: TGTGCCAGCAGCTTGTCAGAGGACTATGGCTACACCTTC; CDR3aa: CASSLSEDYGYTF
j_gene: TRBJ2-7; abundance: NA; v_gene: TRBV12-3/TRBV12-4; d_gene: NA; CDR3nt: TGTGCCAGCAGTTTATCATCGGGAAGAAACGAGCAGTACTTC; CDR3aa: CASSLSSGRNEQYF
j_gene: TRBJ1-6; abundance: NA; v_gene: TRBV15; d_gene: NA; CDR3nt: TGTGCCACCAGCAGAGATGTGGGGGTGGGATCCTATAATTCACCCCTCCACTTT; CDR3aa: CATSRDVGVGSYNSPLHF